This T cell receptor (beta chain) was sequenced during a study of blood T cell repertoires in COVID-19. Study in general: COVID-19 samples, acute and convalescent, were from the United States, Italy and Spain.

This clone was seen a handful of times. The germline V gene has CDR1 SGHRS and CDR2 YFSETQ. V was pared by 0 bases and J by 6 bases, with 7 bases between. The CDR3 has 13 amino acids. Original analysis: Estimated nucleated cell counts came from reference gene primer amplification. Libraries were prepared by immunoSEQ multiplex PCR; TCRdb keeps only in-frame clonotypes and omits some of them. V, J and clone size were drawn from that table, and D and trimming were deduced from the DNA. The sample yields 50,000 to 70,000 clones, more than 85% seen once. This sequence originates from a man between 60 and 70 years old with acute or convalescent COVID-19. The material sequenced was peripheral blood. V usage is TRBV5-1 and J usage is TRBJ2-1; D remains ambiguous. The CDR3 here is CASSLARANEQFF. As DNA, the CDR3 is TGCGCCAGCAGCTTGGCGAGAGCCAATGAGCAGTTCTTC.